This note documents a single T cell receptor (beta chain) sequence. Its specificity is unknown. This CDR3 has 21 residues. The entry originates in a study of cytomegalovirus exposure and HLA in healthy donors. Overall study results and limits: Some segments of the V type, notably TRBV6-2 and TRBV6-3, were excluded as indistinguishable. Sequencing likely caused a cluster of highly shared sequence variants. HLA alleles were associated with roughly 17,000 TCR beta sequences in a later analysis at 0.05 false discovery rate. Immune exposure was documented only through CMV serostatus.

Both 60 Vbeta primers and 13 Jbeta primers went into the PCR. Clones were sequenced by immunoSEQ multiplex PCR, and TCRdb holds only the in-frame ones, with some missing. The sample yields roughly 240,000 clones, roughly 78% seen once. The chain uses TRBV12-2 and TRBJ2-1; the table's D call TRBD2 went unverified against the DNA. TRBV12-2 is deemed a pseudogene. This sequence originates from a boy aged 5-17 years in good health and CMV-seronegative. The sequencing input was PBMCs. The CDR3 DNA reads TGTGCAAGTCGCTTTAATTTTAGTTTAGCTAGTGGCAACCCCGTCGAGAATGAGCAGTTCTTC. Its translation is CASRFNFSLASGNPVENEQFF.